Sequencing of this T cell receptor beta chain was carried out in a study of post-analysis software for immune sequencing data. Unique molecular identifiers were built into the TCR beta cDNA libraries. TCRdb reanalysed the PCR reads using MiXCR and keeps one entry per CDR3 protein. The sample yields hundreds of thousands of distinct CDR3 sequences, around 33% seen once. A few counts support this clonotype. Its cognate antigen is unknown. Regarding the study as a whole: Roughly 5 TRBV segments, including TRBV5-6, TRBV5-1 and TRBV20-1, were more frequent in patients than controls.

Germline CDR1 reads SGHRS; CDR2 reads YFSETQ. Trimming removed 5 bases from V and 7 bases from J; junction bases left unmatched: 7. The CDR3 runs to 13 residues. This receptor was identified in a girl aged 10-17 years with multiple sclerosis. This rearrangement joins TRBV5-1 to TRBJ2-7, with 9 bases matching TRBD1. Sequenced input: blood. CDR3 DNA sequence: TGCGCCAGCAGGCCGACAGGGGGAAGTGAGCAGTACTTC. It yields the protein CASRPTGGSEQYF.